The 31 T cell receptor beta chains below all came from one sample that was sequenced in a study of cytomegalovirus exposure and HLA in healthy donors. The PCR had 60 Vbeta and 13 Jbeta primers. Clones were sequenced by immunoSEQ multiplex PCR, and TCRdb holds only the in-frame ones, with some missing. Of about 110,000 clones in the sample, around 78% were seen once. Sequenced input: PBMCs. These receptors all stem from a woman aged 30 to 39 in good health and CMV-seronegative.

This clone has a handful of counts. V is TRBV5-4 and J is TRBJ2-7, with 10 bases fitting TRBD1. The CDR3 runs to 14 residues. Germline values: CDR1 SGHNT, CDR2 YYREEE (reference sequence). The V and J ends lost 4 bases and 2 bases, in that order; junction bases with no gene match: 3. CDR3: CASSVGQGAYEQYF. In nucleotides, the CDR3 is TGTGCCAGCAGCGTCGGACAGGGGGCCTACGAGCAGTACTTC.

The rearrangement uses TRBV4-3 and TRBJ1-2; TRBD1 might be the D (5 bases). The CDR3 has 15 amino acids. V gave up 0 bases and J gave up 4 bases, with 12 bases separating them. The germline V gene encodes CDR1 LGHNA and CDR2 YSLEER. The CDR3 DNA follows: TGCGCCAGCAGCCAAGATGACAGCCCGTCCTATGGCTACACCTTC. It translates to CASSQDDSPSYGYTF.

The chain uses TRBV4-3 and TRBJ2-2, with TRBD2 matching 8 bases. Germline CDR1 is LGHNA and CDR2 is YSLEER. The CDR3 is 16 amino acids. V shed 0 bases, J shed 4 bases, and the junction held 4 bases outside the gene matches. CDR3 coding DNA: TGCGCCAGCAGCCAAGACAGCGGGAGTAGCACCGGGGAGCTGTTTTTT. Amino acids: CASSQDSGSSTGELFF.

This chain links TRBV10-3 with TRBJ1-3, with D possibly being TRBD1 (5 bases). In germline, CDR1 is ENHRY, CDR2 SYGVKD. Trimming left V 4 bases short and J 4 bases short, with 11 bases between. There are 14 residues in the CDR3. The chain's CDR3 is CAISGKGHGNTIYF. The CDR3 DNA reads as TGTGCCATCAGTGGCAAGGGGCACGGAAACACCATATATTTT.

V gene TRBV18 combines with J gene TRBJ1-1; a weak D match, TRBD1 (6 bases). Germline loops: CDR1 KGHSH, CDR2 LQKENI. The germline V and J ends were trimmed by 5 bases and 3 bases, with 16 bases remaining between them. This CDR3 contains 15 residues. CDR3: CASSATTGTHTEAFF. The CDR3 nucleotides read TGTGCCAGCTCAGCTACTACCGGGACACACACTGAAGCTTTCTTT.

This chain uses TRBV14 with TRBJ2-3, with 10 nucleotides matching TRBD2. CDR1 and CDR2 from the germline V gene are SGHDN and FVKESK. V shed 1 base and J 2 bases; nucleotides not matched to a gene: 6. The CDR3 totals 17 residues. The CDR3 DNA is TGTGCCAGCAGCCAAGGGATCGGACTAGCGGACACAGATACGCAGTATTTT. It specifies CASSQGIGLADTDTQYF. Variable domain in full (rest from reference TRBV14 and TRBJ2-3): EAGVTQFPSHSVIEKGQTVTLRCDPISGHDNLYWYRRVMGKEIKFLLHFVKESKQDESGMPNNRFLAERTGGTYSTLKVQPAELEDSGVYFCASSQGIGLADTDTQYFGPGTRLTVL.

In this sample, this clone turned up once. The genes are TRBV7-2 and TRBJ2-6; the D gene is possibly TRBD1 (5 bases). CDR1 SGHTA and CDR2 FQGNSA come from the germline V gene. The CDR3 sequence is 14 residues long. V was shortened by 6 bases and J by 2 bases, with 8 bases between the two germline ends. This CDR3 is CASRGVAGANVLTF. The DNA of the CDR3 is TGTGCCAGCAGAGGGGTTGCTGGGGCCAACGTCCTGACTTTC.

This sequence joins TRBV25-1 and TRBJ1-2, with D maybe TRBD1 (6 bases). CDR3 length: 15 residues. Trimming shortened V by 4 bases and J by 1 base, and 13 bases separated the two germline ends. The germline gives CDR1 MGHDK, CDR2 SYGVNS. The CDR3 protein is CASSGRQDHNYGYTF. The CDR3 bases are TGTGCCAGCAGTGGCCGACAGGACCATAACTATGGCTACACCTTC.

There are a few counts of this clone. V usage is TRBV7-8 and J usage is TRBJ2-7; the match to TRBD1 covers 8 bases. The germline V gene encodes CDR1 SGHVS and CDR2 FQNEAQ. There are 16 residues in the CDR3. J gave up 2 bases and V 2 bases, and 8 bases lay outside the gene matches. The CDR3 sequence: CASSLRAGQVTYEQYF. The CDR3, as DNA: TGTGCCAGCAGCTTACGCGCGGGACAGGTAACCTACGAGCAGTACTTC.

V gene TRBV19 combines with J gene TRBJ1-5, with D unclear. This CDR3 has 12 residues. Germline assignment: CDR1 LNHDA and CDR2 SQIVND (reference sequence). V was clipped by 1 base and J by 7 bases, with 5 bases between them. Here the CDR3 DNA reads TGTGCCAGTAGTATAGGAGGACAGCCCCAGCATTTT. Protein product: CASSIGGQPQHF.

Worth noting for this clone: One junction end does not reproduce the germline sequence, and a read error may be involved. DNA for the CDR3: TGCAGCGTAGAAGACATAACTAATGAAAAACTGTTTTTT. Amino acid sequence: CSVEDITNEKLFF. The chain couples TRBV29-1 to TRBJ1-4; D unresolved. The CDR3 is made up of 13 amino acids. CDR1 and CDR2 from the germline V gene are SQVTM and ANQGSEA.

This chain links TRBV18 with TRBJ2-3; TRBD1 aligns across 8 bases. The CDR3 sequence is 14 residues long. Germline CDR1 reads KGHSH; CDR2 reads LQKENI. The ends lost 4 bases at V and 9 bases at J; junction bases unmatched: 9. The CDR3 DNA is TGTGCCAGCTCACTAAGCGGACAGGGCTCAACGCAGTATTTT. This sequence encodes CASSLSGQGSTQYF.

This chain links TRBV4-3 with TRBJ2-7; 7 bases agree with TRBD2. The CDR3 is 14 residues long. Per the germline V gene, CDR1 is LGHNA and CDR2 is YSLEER. Losses at the gene ends were 4 bases for V and 3 bases for J; bases not matched to a gene: 6. CDR3 bases: TGCGCCAGCAGCCCCTCGGGGGGTGGCTACGAGCAGTACTTC. Translation gives CASSPSGGGYEQYF.

V usage is TRBV5-1 and J usage is TRBJ1-5; D is possibly TRBD1 (6 bases). Trimming pared 0 bases from V and 2 bases from J, leaving 9 bases between. The CDR3 is 15 residues long. Germline values: CDR1 SGHRS, CDR2 YFSETQ. The DNA for the CDR3 is TGCGCCAGCAGCTTGGTGGGGGGGCGCAATCAGCCCCAGCATTTT. It yields the protein CASSLVGGRNQPQHF.

The chain links TRBV15 to TRBJ2-7; tentatively, D is TRBD1 (6 bases). The CDR3 length is 14 residues. Germline V gene lookup returns CDR1 LNHNV and CDR2 YYDKDF (reference sequence). Deletions cut 5 bases from V and 3 bases from J, with 14 bases between. CDR3 loop: CATSLDRIFYEQYF. CDR3 in DNA: TGTGCCACCAGCCTTGACAGGATTTTCTACGAGCAGTACTTC. Filled out from reference TRBV15 and TRBJ2-7, the complete variable domain reads DAMVIQNPRYQVTQFGKPVTLSCSQTLNHNVMYWYQQKSSQAPKLLFHYYDKDFNNEADTPDNFQSRRPNTSFCFLDIRSPGLGDTAMYLCATSLDRIFYEQYFGPGTRLTVT.

The chain is built from TRBV29-1 and TRBJ2-2, with TRBD2 matching 7 bases. CDR1 and CDR2 from the germline V gene are SQVTM and ANQGSEA. Trimming took 5 bases from V and 7 from J; bases not matched to a gene: 7. The CDR3 sequence is 13 residues long. The CDR3 reads CSVQRDLGGELFF. The DNA of the CDR3 is TGCAGCGTTCAGCGGGACCTGGGCGGGGAGCTGTTTTTT.

V is TRBV7-9 and J is TRBJ1-1, with D hard to call. The V end was cut by 4 bases, the J end by 6 bases, with 12 bases between. CDR1 is SEHNR and CDR2 is FQNEAQ in the germline V gene (reference sequence). The CDR3 spans 13 residues. This CDR3 reads CASSSTPRAEAFF. DNA of the CDR3: TGTGCCAGCAGCTCTACGCCGAGAGCTGAAGCTTTCTTT.

This chain joins TRBV9 and TRBJ2-2, with 7 bases that match TRBD1. Germline CDR1 is SGDLS and CDR2 is YYNGEE. The CDR3 runs to 17 residues. Losses at the gene ends were 4 bases for V and 6 bases for J; bases not matched to a gene: 15. CDR3 sequence reads: CASSTRQGGSFPGELFF. The CDR3 DNA is TGTGCCAGCAGCACCCGACAGGGTGGGTCTTTCCCCGGGGAGCTGTTTTTT.

This clone was recorded once. The chain links TRBV30 to TRBJ2-2; no definite D call. Trimming cost V 5 bases and J 0 bases, with 10 bases left between them. This CDR3 has 14 residues. Germline assignment: CDR1 GTSNPN and CDR2 SVGIG (reference sequence). The CDR3 sequence is CAWRLLTNTGELFF. The CDR3 coding sequence is TGTGCCTGGCGCCTTCTAACGAACACCGGGGAGCTGTTTTTT.

The V and J genes are TRBV28 and TRBJ2-1; TRBD2 agrees at 11 bases. This CDR3 contains 14 residues. Germline loops: CDR1 MDHEN, CDR2 SYDVKM. The junction had 3 bases not matched to a gene; V was cut back by 5 bases and J by 6 bases. The CDR3 bases are TGTGCCAGCAGTCCACTAGCGGGAGTCAATGAGCAGTTCTTC. Protein: CASSPLAGVNEQFF.

CDR3 DNA sequence: TGTGCCAGCAGACCGGGACTAGGGACAGATACGCAGTATTTT. This sequence encodes CASRPGLGTDTQYF. The chain employs TRBV11-2 and TRBJ2-3, with TRBD2 matching over 8 bases. Germline V gives CDR1 SGHAT, CDR2 FQNNGV. The CDR3 loop spans 14 amino acids. With 6 bases clipped from V and 3 bases from J, the junction kept 5 bases outside the gene matches.

This clone has more than one count but fewer than ten. The chain has TRBV18 and TRBJ1-1; D perhaps matches TRBD1 (6 bases). Germline CDR1 is KGHSH and CDR2 is LQKENI. Trimming removed 4 bases from V and 3 bases from J, with 15 bases in between. There are 15 residues in the CDR3. The CDR3 coding sequence is TGTGCCAGCTCACTCGGCCCTAAGGGGGACACTGAAGCTTTCTTT. This codes for CASSLGPKGDTEAFF.

The chain employs TRBV6-5 and TRBJ2-4; tentative D call: TRBD2 (6 bases). Germline-derived CDR1 and CDR2 are MNHEY and SVGAGI. V was cut by 5 bases and J by 9 bases, with 20 bases left in between. The CDR3 contains 15 residues. CDR3 DNA: TGTGCCAGCAGTCCCCTTGGGGGGTCCGCTGCCATTCAGTACTTC. Translation gives CASSPLGGSAAIQYF.

This clone was recorded a few times. This chain joins TRBV7-9 and TRBJ2-3; D is undetermined. V was shortened by 6 bases and J by 6 bases, with 16 bases between the two germline ends. Per germline, CDR1 SEHNR and CDR2 FQNEAQ (reference sequence). The CDR3 is 14 residues long. The CDR3 sequence: CASSLALSPDTQYF. In nucleotides, the CDR3 is TGTGCCAGCAGTCTCGCCTTGAGTCCCGATACGCAGTATTTT.

V and J are TRBV30 and TRBJ2-1, with D perhaps TRBD2 (5 bases). V lost 4 bases and J 2 bases, leaving 15 bases between the germline ends. Germline V lookup: CDR1 GTSNPN, CDR2 SVGIG (reference sequence). The CDR3 length is 15 residues. The CDR3 coding sequence is TGTGCCTGGACGTTCGGGCGGGCCCCCTACAATGAGCAGTTCTTC. Amino acid sequence: CAWTFGRAPYNEQFF.

The chain employs TRBV28 and TRBJ1-6; no clear D. The CDR3 has 15 amino acids. The ends were cut back, 7 bases at V and 0 bases at J, with 10 bases in the middle. The germline gives CDR1 MDHEN, CDR2 SYDVKM. CDR3 sequence (DNA): TGTGCCAGCACCCTTTTTAGCTCCTATAATTCACCCCTCCACTTT. Translation gives CASTLFSSYNSPLHF. Filled out from reference TRBV28 and TRBJ1-6, the complete variable domain reads DVKVTQSSRYLVKRTGEKVFLECVQDMDHENMFWYRQDPGLGLRLIYFSYDVKMKEKGDIPEGYSVSREKKERFSLILESASTNQTSMYLCASTLFSSYNSPLHFGNGTRLTVT.

This chain joins TRBV28 and TRBJ1-1; 7 bases fit TRBD1. This CDR3 is 17 amino acids long. The germline V gene has CDR1 MDHEN and CDR2 SYDVKM. The V segment lost 4 bases and the J segment 1 base; nucleotides outside the gene matches: 12. The CDR3 spells CASSSRTGGIPNTEAFF. In DNA, the CDR3 is TGTGCCAGCAGTTCACGGACAGGCGGAATACCGAACACTGAAGCTTTCTTT.

This chain uses TRBV5-1 with TRBJ2-1; TRBD2 aligns across 12 bases. The V gene's germline CDR1 is SGHRS and CDR2 YFSETQ. The V gene end was trimmed by 0 bases and the J gene end by 0 bases; junction bases not matched to a gene: 4. The CDR3 runs 18 residues. The CDR3: CASSLGSSGGVSYNEQFF. The CDR3 coding sequence is TGCGCCAGCAGCTTGGGGTCTAGCGGGGGGGTCTCCTACAATGAGCAGTTCTTC.

The rearrangement uses TRBV6-1 and TRBJ1-5, with 7 bases that match TRBD1. The CDR3 runs to 14 residues. The V gene's germline CDR1 is MNHNS and CDR2 SASEGT. V lost 1 base, J lost 6 bases, and 3 bases stayed unmatched. CDR3 in amino acids: CASSEGGGGQPQHF. For the CDR3, the DNA is TGTGCCAGCAGTGAAGGAGGGGGCGGTCAGCCCCAGCATTTT.

This sequence joins TRBV28 and TRBJ2-7, with 7 bases aligning to TRBD2. This CDR3 spans 14 amino acids. Trimming removed 7 bases from V and 2 bases from J; junction bases left unmatched: 8. Looked up from germline, CDR1 is MDHEN and CDR2 is SYDVKM. This CDR3 reads CASTAGGRAYEQYF. The CDR3 DNA is TGTGCCAGCACCGCCGGCGGGAGAGCCTACGAGCAGTACTTC.

This clone ranks as medium-sized. The chain uses TRBV11-2 and TRBJ2-7; 9 nucleotides agree with TRBD2. Germline values: CDR1 SGHAT, CDR2 FQNNGV. V was pared by 5 bases and J by 4 bases, with 9 bases of the junction left unmatched. This CDR3 is built from 15 residues. CDR3 nucleotides: TGTGCCAGCAGCCTGGATCCGGGACTAGCTTACGAGCAGTACTTC. Encoded protein: CASSLDPGLAYEQYF.